The 32 T cell receptor beta chains below all came from one sample that was sequenced in a study of regulatory T cells in long-lasting Graves disease (dated by TCRdb to about 2021). The protocol used for the library was multiplex PCR. The sequencing machine was an Illumina HiSeq 4000. To build TCR beta libraries, CDR3 regions were amplified by Arm-PCR using iRepertoire HTBI primers. TCRdb reprocessing: public reads trimmed at Q25 with fastp, clones called with MiXCR, in-frame beta chains kept. Rows matching on CDR3 protein sequence are summarized as one entry with the most common DNA and genes. Recorded for this sample are 530,000 or so distinct CDR3 sequences; approximately 16% of them occurred a single time. Of the sample, 12% is held by the ten largest clones. The intended sense of this specimen's time point label: newly diagnosed GD, antithyroid drugs for less than 3 months. RNA was extracted from PBMCs in TRIzol for both TCR sequencing and RNA sequencing.

These same records also appear under a second study, on T cells in Graves' hyperthyroidism and ophthalmopathy.

The material was peripheral blood mononuclear cells (PBMCs), obtained at new diagnosis, from a patient treated with antithyroid drugs. The receptors here all came from a man between 18 and 35 years old with Graves disease. Donor details come from another sample of the same person, matched by shared clones.

This chain connects TRBV27 to TRBJ1-2; TRBD1 agrees at 8 bases. The V segment lost 3 bases and the J segment 4 bases; nucleotides outside the gene matches: 7. Germline CDR1 and CDR2: MNHEY and SMNVEV (reference sequence). The CDR3 runs 15 residues. CDR3 sequence: CASSLVFQGAYGYTF. CDR3 sequence (DNA): TGTGCCAGCAGTTTGGTTTTTCAGGGGGCCTATGGCTACACCTTC.

A few counts support this clonotype. The V call is TRBV6-1, the J call TRBJ2-7, with D tentatively TRBD2 (5 bases). Germline V gene lookup returns CDR1 MNHNS and CDR2 SASEGT. Deletions cut 5 bases from V and 3 bases from J, with 20 bases between. The CDR3 extends over 16 amino acids. The CDR3, as DNA: TGTGCCAGCAGTCCTATGGGGAGCGGACTCTACTACGAGCAGTACTTC. This encodes CASSPMGSGLYYEQYF.

In its sample, this clonotype was seen many times. As DNA, the CDR3 is TGCAGTGCGACCAAGGAACAGGGGGCTAACGAGCAGTACTTC. Encoded protein: CSATKEQGANEQYF. This sequence joins TRBV20-1 and TRBJ2-7, with 9 bases identical to TRBD1. Per the germline V gene, CDR1 is DFQATT and CDR2 is SNEGSKA (reference sequence). Trimming cost V 6 bases and J 5 bases; bases outside gene matches: 11. The CDR3 is 14 residues long.

The table lists this clonotype with many counts. The chain combines TRBV6-2 or TRBV6-3 with TRBJ2-1; 7 nucleotides match TRBD2. Germline V gives CDR1 MNHEY, CDR2 SVGEGT. V gave up 5 bases and J gave up 2 bases; unmatched junction bases: 6. The CDR3 has 15 amino acids. The CDR3 sequence: CASSEAGLAYNEQFF. Here the CDR3 DNA reads TGTGCCAGCAGTGAAGCTGGACTAGCCTACAATGAGCAGTTCTTC.

This clonotype came up many times. The rearrangement joins TRBV12-3 or TRBV12-4 to TRBJ1-1; D perhaps matches TRBD1 (5 bases). The CDR3 runs 14 residues. The V gene lost 7 bases and the J gene lost 3 bases, with 15 bases spanning the gap. The CDR3 is CASTTYRRDTEAFF. The CDR3 DNA reads as TGTGCCAGCACCACCTACCGCAGGGACACTGAAGCTTTCTTT.

This clonotype was picked up many times. The V and J genes are TRBV7-3 and TRBJ2-1; 8 bases match TRBD1. This CDR3 region has 15 residues. From germline, CDR1 is SGHTA and CDR2 FQGTGA. Germline trimming cut 5 bases from V and 0 bases from J; bases unmatched to any gene: 3. Here the CDR3 DNA reads TGTGCCAGCAGCACCGACAGGGGCTCCTACAATGAGCAGTTCTTC. This encodes CASSTDRGSYNEQFF.

There are many counts of this clonotype. This chain joins TRBV30 and TRBJ2-1; D might be TRBD1 (6 bases). There are 15 residues in the CDR3. Germline-derived CDR1 and CDR2 are GTSNPN and SVGIG (reference sequence). The V end was cut by 3 bases, the J end by 4 bases, with 16 bases between. The CDR3 nucleotides are TGTGCCTGGAGAGCTACCGGGACACTGTACAATGAGCAGTTCTTC. Protein product: CAWRATGTLYNEQFF.

The chain recombines TRBV29-1 with TRBJ2-1; D gene uncertain. In germline, CDR1 is SQVTM, CDR2 ANQGSEA. With 2 bases removed from V and 1 base from J, the gap between germline ends came to 6 bases. CDR3 length: 13 amino acids. The CDR3 DNA reads TGCAGCGTTGAATTAATATCCTACAATGAGCAGTTCTTC. This sequence encodes CSVELISYNEQFF.

In its sample, this clonotype was seen many times. The rearrangement links TRBV20-1 to TRBJ1-5; no firm D call. CDR1 is DFQATT and CDR2 is SNEGSKA in the germline V gene (reference sequence). Between the trimmed V and J ends, which lost 3 bases and 3 bases, there was a span of 15 bases. This CDR3 comprises 15 residues. The CDR3 loop reads CSASRLEKSNQPQHF. The CDR3 DNA sequence: TGCAGTGCTAGCCGCCTCGAGAAGTCCAATCAGCCCCAGCATTTT.

The V and J genes are TRBV27 and TRBJ1-5; 8 bases align to TRBD1. Per germline, CDR1 MNHEY and CDR2 SMNVEV (reference sequence). V gave up 10 bases and J gave up 0 bases; unmatched junction bases: 14. CDR3 length equals 17 residues. CDR3 sequence reads: CATHPTGVPNSNQPQHF. The CDR3, as DNA: TGTGCCACCCATCCGACAGGGGTTCCTAATAGCAATCAGCCCCAGCATTTT.

In this sample, this clonotype turned up many times. The chain employs TRBV20-1 and TRBJ1-4, with a tentative D call TRBD1 (5 bases). Germline CDR1 and CDR2: DFQATT and SNEGSKA (reference sequence). V lost 1 base, J lost 0 bases, and 6 bases lay in between. The CDR3 covers 14 residues. The CDR3 DNA is TGCAGTGCTAGAGTGGGGGCAACTAATGAAAAACTGTTTTTT. Residues: CSARVGATNEKLFF.

In this sample, this clonotype turned up many times. J is TRBJ2-7 and V is TRBV28; 8 positions match TRBD1. V was pared by 6 bases and J by 7 bases, with 14 bases of the junction left unmatched. The CDR3 length is 15 residues. Germline CDR1 is MDHEN and CDR2 is SYDVKM. The CDR3 loop is CASSKTPQGAGEQYF. The DNA for the CDR3 is TGTGCCAGCAGCAAAACACCTCAGGGGGCGGGGGAGCAGTACTTC.

Many counts were recorded for this clonotype. The gene calls are TRBV18 and TRBJ2-7; D gene ambiguous. V dropped 1 base and J dropped 9 bases, with 19 bases sitting between them. This CDR3 is 15 amino acids long. Germline lookup yields CDR1 KGHSH and CDR2 LQKENI. CDR3: CASSPRDLGVSWQYF. CDR3 sequence (DNA): TGTGCCAGCTCACCACGAGACCTTGGGGTATCTTGGCAGTACTTC.

This clonotype was detected ten times or more. The chain recombines TRBV27 with TRBJ2-1; maybe TRBD2 (6 bases). The V and J ends lost 0 bases and 5 bases respectively, with 11 bases between them. This CDR3 has 15 amino acids. The germline V gene encodes CDR1 MNHEY and CDR2 SMNVEV (reference sequence). CDR3 protein: CASSLSGTVHNEQFF. CDR3 bases: TGTGCCAGCAGTTTATCGGGGACTGTCCACAATGAGCAGTTCTTC.

V usage is TRBV7-2 and J usage is TRBJ2-1, with TRBD2 matching 7 bases. The CDR3 runs to 14 residues. Germline V gene sequence: CDR1 SGHTA, CDR2 FQGNSA. V shed 5 bases and J 4 bases; nucleotides not matched to a gene: 5. The CDR3 region is CASSKSGTYNEQFF. The CDR3 DNA reads TGTGCCAGCAGCAAGAGCGGGACTTACAATGAGCAGTTCTTC.

At least ten counts were recorded for this clonotype. The chain has TRBV27 and TRBJ2-5, with TRBD1 matching over 7 bases. This CDR3 is built from 14 residues. The germline V gene has CDR1 MNHEY and CDR2 SMNVEV (reference sequence). V was pared by 4 bases and J by 2 bases, with 4 bases of the junction left unmatched. CDR3 protein: CASSSLTGQETQYF. CDR3 sequence (DNA): TGTGCCAGCAGTTCATTGACAGGGCAAGAGACCCAGTACTTC.

The CDR3 loop reads CSARALGQGEYGYTF. DNA for the CDR3: TGCAGTGCTAGAGCCTTAGGACAGGGAGAATATGGCTACACCTTC. The V gene is TRBV20-1, the J gene TRBJ1-2; 8 bases align to TRBD1. The CDR3 is 15 residues long. Germline V gives CDR1 DFQATT, CDR2 SNEGSKA (reference sequence). Losses at the gene ends were 1 base for V and 5 bases for J; bases not matched to a gene: 9.

In this sample, this clonotype turned up many times. The chain combines TRBV6-1 with TRBJ2-7, with D maybe TRBD2 (6 bases). Trimming stripped 4 bases from V and 3 bases from J, with 10 bases between. The CDR3 runs 13 residues. Germline V gives CDR1 MNHNS, CDR2 SASEGT. Here the CDR3 reads CASSGGGNYEQYF. CDR3 nucleotides: TGTGCCAGCAGTGGGGGCGGGAACTACGAGCAGTACTTC.

There are many counts of this clonotype. V and J are TRBV7-8 and TRBJ2-3; D is undetermined. V was clipped by 3 bases and J by 9 bases, with 7 bases between them. Germline values: CDR1 SGHVS, CDR2 FQNEAQ. The CDR3 totals 11 residues. CDR3 nucleotides: TGTGCCAGCAGCTTGGCGTTGACGCAGTATTTT. It translates to CASSLALTQYF. The full variable domain, with the rest looked up from reference TRBV7-8 and TRBJ2-3, is GAGVSQSPRYKVAKRGQDVALRCDPISGHVSLFWYQQALGQGPEFLTYFQNEAQLDKSGLPSDRFFAERPEGSVSTLKIQRTQQEDSAVYLCASSLALTQYFGPGTRLTVL.

This clonotype was recorded only once. J is TRBJ2-7 and V is TRBV6-2 or TRBV6-3; D gene ambiguous. The V gene's germline CDR1 is MNHEY and CDR2 SVGEGT. The length of the CDR3 is 16 residues. Trimming left V 2 bases short and J 5 bases short, with 19 bases between. The CDR3 here is CASSYGQTPPTDEQYF. The CDR3 nucleotides read TGTGCCAGCAGTTACGGCCAGACTCCTCCAACGGACGAGCAGTACTTC.

This clonotype appeared many times. The chain carries TRBV20-1 and TRBJ1-2; D may be TRBD1 (5 bases). This CDR3 is 13 amino acids long. Between the trimmed V and J ends, which lost 1 base and 6 bases, there was a span of 12 bases. Germline lookup yields CDR1 DFQATT and CDR2 SNEGSKA (reference sequence). Written as DNA, the CDR3 is TGCAGTGCTAGAGTTGCAGGGATCAATGGCTACACCTTC. Protein sequence: CSARVAGINGYTF.

Only a few counts were recorded for this clonotype. The V and J genes are TRBV7-9 and TRBJ2-7; possible D gene TRBD1, 5 bases. The ends were cut back, 5 bases at V and 5 bases at J, with 16 bases in the middle. This CDR3 region has 14 residues. CDR1 is SEHNR and CDR2 is FQNEAQ in the germline V gene (reference sequence). The CDR3 sequence is CASSPPQGSHEQYF. The CDR3 DNA is TGTGCCAGCAGCCCCCCTCAGGGTTCCCACGAGCAGTACTTC.

Comments on this clonotype: A far larger clone is off by one base, so a read error is likely. This chain uses TRBV6-1 with TRBJ2-5; possibly TRBD2 for D (6 bases). CDR1 is MNHNS, CDR2 SASEGT, per germline. V lost 5 bases and J 7 bases, leaving 17 bases between the germline ends. There are 14 residues in the CDR3. The DNA for the CDR3 is TGTGCCAGCAGTAGTAGGGCTTTGGGAGGGACCCAGTACTTC. It is translated as CASSSRALGGTQYF.

Comments on this clonotype: One base away lies a much larger clone, so this may be a sequencing read error. The genes are TRBV28 and TRBJ2-7; tentatively, D is TRBD2 (5 bases). Trimming took 5 bases from V and 6 from J, leaving 23 bases between them. CDR1 is MDHEN, CDR2 SYDVKM, per germline. The CDR3 is made up of 16 amino acids. CDR3 DNA: TGTGCCAGCAGTCCGCTTTGGATCGGGGATCCCTGCGAGCAGTACTTC. Translating it yields CASSPLWIGDPCEQYF.

Many counts were recorded for this clonotype. The chain links TRBV30 to TRBJ1-3; D is uncertain. V gave up 4 bases and J gave up 7 bases, with 17 bases separating them. The CDR3 is 14 amino acids. Looked up from germline, CDR1 is GTSNPN and CDR2 is SVGIG (reference sequence). CDR3 bases: TGTGCCTGGACCCACAAGCCTGGTGGGAACACCATATATTTT. Its translation is CAWTHKPGGNTIYF.

This clonotype has only a few counts. An end of the junction differs from the germline gene, which may be a read error. The chain combines TRBV7-2 with TRBJ2-1; unclear D gene. In germline, CDR1 is SGHTA, CDR2 FQGNSA. The CDR3 runs 14 residues. The CDR3 is CASSLEGLGNEQSF. The CDR3 bases are TGTGCCAGCAGCTTAGAGGGTCTCGGCAATGAGCAGTCCTTC.

The chain recombines TRBV3-1 with TRBJ2-7, with D perhaps TRBD1 (5 bases). V lost 0 bases, J lost 0 bases, and 9 bases lay in between. Germline V gene data show CDR1 as LGHDT and CDR2 as YNNKEL (reference sequence). The CDR3 contains 15 residues. The CDR3 here is CASSQDSGFSYEQYF. The CDR3 bases are TGTGCCAGCAGCCAAGATTCAGGGTTCTCCTACGAGCAGTACTTC.

Ten or more counts support this clonotype. The chain combines TRBV12-3 or TRBV12-4 with TRBJ2-7; unclear D gene. The V end was cut by 7 bases, the J end by 0 bases, with 10 bases between. The CDR3 spans 13 residues. This chain's CDR3 is CASTSTASYEQYF. As DNA, the CDR3 is TGTGCCAGCACCTCTACCGCCTCCTACGAGCAGTACTTC.

Points on this clonotype: A single base separates this from a much larger clone, so it may be a read error. The conserved closing phenylalanine or tryptophan is absent in this CDR3, likely reflecting a read error. V usage is TRBV30 and J usage is TRBJ1-4, with 7 positions matching TRBD1. This CDR3 contains 11 residues. Germline CDR1 and CDR2: GTSNPN and SVGIG (reference sequence). V was clipped by 2 bases and J by 10 bases; unmatched bases: 1. In DNA form, the CDR3 reads TGTGCCTGGAGTACAGGGGTAAAACTGTTTTAT. This gives the protein CAWSTGVKLFY.

This clonotype has a count of ten or more. V usage is TRBV12-3 or TRBV12-4 and J usage is TRBJ2-2; 9 positions agree with TRBD2. V was pared by 9 bases and J by 4 bases, with 9 bases of the junction left unmatched. CDR3 length: 15 amino acids. The CDR3 DNA reads as TGTGCCAGTGGGCGGGCTAGCGGGGTCACCGGGGAGCTGTTTTTT. Its protein product is CASGRASGVTGELFF.

This clonotype was counted ten times or more. The gene calls are TRBV28 and TRBJ1-1; D uncertain. The CDR3 loop spans 13 amino acids. In germline, CDR1 is MDHEN, CDR2 SYDVKM. V was clipped by 6 bases and J by 1 base, with 9 bases between them. CDR3 in amino acids: CASSLQRNTEAFF. As DNA, the CDR3 is TGTGCCAGCAGCTTACAGAGGAACACTGAAGCTTTCTTT.

As regards this clonotype: A much bigger clone sits one base away, suggesting this may be a read error. The V call is TRBV20-1, the J call TRBJ1-2; possibly TRBD1 for D (6 bases). V was cut by 3 bases and J by 6 bases, with 11 bases left in between. The CDR3 is 12 amino acids. Looked up from germline, CDR1 is DFQATT and CDR2 is SNEGSKA (reference sequence). CDR3 coding DNA: TGCAGTGCTAGGGACAGCGGCCATGGCTACACCTTC. It is translated as CSARDSGHGYTF.